This is a list of T cell receptor beta chains from one sample in a study of response to subunit inactivated influenza vaccine. MiXCR, applied by TCRdb to the RT-PCR reads, yields one record per CDR3 protein. Counted here are about 700,000 distinct CDR3 sequences, roughly 13% occurring once; the ten biggest clones make up less than 7%. Specimen: PBMCs from blood, collected 14 days before vaccination. The receptors come from a man aged 50-59 years who received an inactivated influenza vaccine. CDR3s include the opening cysteine and the closing phenylalanine or tryptophan. The D gene is left open where the match is weak. Part of the rows lack a size; the others show once, few, many or a class for expanded clones.

v_gene,j_gene,abundance,d_gene,CDR3aa,CDR3nt
TRBV9,TRBJ1-6,few,TRBD1,CASSPGQDIYNSPLHF,TGTGCCAGCAGCCCTGGACAGGACATCTATAATTCACCCCTCCACTTT
TRBV15,TRBJ1-6,few,.,CATSFSSSYNSPLHF,TGTGCCACCAGCTTCTCCTCCTCCTATAATTCACCCCTCCACTTT
TRBV19,TRBJ2-7,few,TRBD1,CASSQIQGQAYEQYF,TGTGCCAGTAGTCAAATCCAGGGACAGGCCTACGAGCAGTACTTC
TRBV15,TRBJ2-1,.,.,CATSRDPSDNEQFF,TGTGCCACCAGCAGAGATCCTAGCGATAATGAGCAGTTCTTC
TRBV4-3,TRBJ2-7,few,.,CASSQSKSGSYEQYF,TGCGCCAGCAGCCAGTCCAAATCGGGAAGCTACGAGCAGTACTTC
TRBV3-1,TRBJ2-1,.,.,CASSQGAGGGSRQFF,TGTGCCAGCAGCCAAGGGGCAGGGGGGGGTTCCCGTCAGTTCTTC
TRBV10-3,TRBJ2-7,.,TRBD2,CAISESTSGATYEQYF,TGTGCCATCAGTGAGTCAACTAGCGGTGCGACCTACGAGCAGTACTTC
TRBV5-6,TRBJ2-1,many,.,CASSFVEVHNEQFF,TGTGCCAGCAGCTTCGTGGAGGTTCACAATGAGCAGTTCTTC
TRBV4-2,TRBJ1-6,few,.,CASSQSTYETSLHF,TGTGCCAGCAGCCAGTCCACGTATGAGACGTCCCTCCACTTT
TRBV5-4,TRBJ1-3,few,TRBD1,CASSLGQGLGNTIYF,TGTGCCAGCAGCTTGGGACAGGGCCTAGGAAACACCATATATTTT
TRBV7-6,TRBJ2-7,.,.,CASSPYRTYEQYF,TGTGCCAGCAGCCCCTATAGGACGTACGAGCAGTACTTC
TRBV12-3/TRBV12-4,TRBJ1-5,.,.,CASSLTFNQPQHF,TGTGCCAGCAGTTTAACTTTTAATCAGCCCCAGCATTTT
TRBV30,TRBJ1-4,.,TRBD1,CAWSASRTGFNEKLFF,TGTGCCTGGAGTGCCTCCCGGACAGGATTTAATGAAAAACTGTTTTTT
TRBV7-9,TRBJ1-2,few,.,CASSPTGGRDGYTF,TGTGCCAGCAGCCCGACCGGGGGGCGGGATGGCTACACCTTC
TRBV19,TRBJ2-1,few,.,CASSRGLSSYNEQFF,TGTGCCAGTAGTCGCGGTTTGAGCTCCTACAATGAGCAGTTCTTC
TRBV20-1,TRBJ1-3,few,TRBD1,CSASEGARNTIYF,TGCAGTGCTAGTGAGGGGGCGAGAAACACCATATATTTT
TRBV14,TRBJ2-1,few,TRBD2,CASSPEAGGGWSYNEQFF,TGTGCCAGCAGCCCCGAGGCGGGCGGGGGGTGGTCCTACAATGAGCAGTTCTTC
TRBV6-1,TRBJ1-4,many,.,CASSINSGEKLFF,TGTGCCAGCAGTATCAACAGTGGGGAAAAACTGTTTTTT
TRBV5-1,TRBJ2-7,.,.,CASTRGGGSYEQYF,TGCGCCAGCACCAGGGGTGGCGGCTCCTACGAGCAGTACTTC
TRBV4-3,TRBJ2-1,few,.,CASLGATYNEQFF,TGCGCCAGCTTGGGGGCAACCTACAATGAGCAGTTCTTC
TRBV7-9,TRBJ1-2,few,.,CASSRTEEYGYTF,TGTGCCAGCAGTCGTACAGAAGAATATGGCTACACCTTC
TRBV15,TRBJ2-4,.,.,CATAQENIQYF,TGTGCCACCGCCCAGGAAAACATTCAGTACTTC
TRBV29-1,TRBJ2-5,many,TRBD1,CSVGTGGRETQYF,TGCAGCGTTGGGACAGGGGGTCGAGAGACCCAGTACTTC
TRBV7-9,TRBJ2-5,many,TRBD1,CASSLGRVTGGEETQYF,TGTGCCAGCAGCTTAGGGCGTGTGACAGGGGGCGAAGAGACCCAGTACTTC
TRBV5-5,TRBJ2-2,few,TRBD1,CASSLASTGGVGAGELFF,TGTGCCAGCAGCTTGGCCTCGACAGGGGGAGTAGGGGCCGGGGAGCTGTTTTTT
TRBV29-1,TRBJ2-7,.,.,CSALGTLYEQYF,TGCAGCGCTCTTGGGACACTCTACGAGCAGTACTTC
TRBV28,TRBJ2-1,many,TRBD2,CASSLNFMGSGGALRNEQFF,TGTGCCAGCAGTTTAAATTTTATGGGTAGCGGGGGGGCCCTAAGGAATGAGCAGTTCTTC
TRBV24-1,TRBJ1-5,.,TRBD1,CATSDTGGPNQPQHF,TGTGCCACCAGTGATACAGGGGGCCCGAATCAGCCCCAGCATTTT
TRBV5-1,TRBJ2-1,many,.,CASSLGGRAANEQFF,TGCGCCAGCAGCTTGGGAGGCAGGGCGGCCAATGAGCAGTTCTTC
TRBV29-1,TRBJ2-1,.,TRBD2,CSAGSGMGYNEQFF,TGCAGCGCCGGTAGCGGGATGGGCTACAATGAGCAGTTCTTC
TRBV11-2,TRBJ2-1,few,.,CASSPGLSRDSAYNEQFF,TGTGCCAGCAGCCCGGGACTGTCCCGGGATTCGGCCTACAATGAGCAGTTCTTC
TRBV5-5,TRBJ2-1,.,.,CASSQGPMDNEQFF,TGTGCCAGCAGCCAGGGACCTATGGACAATGAGCAGTTCTTC
TRBV12-3/TRBV12-4,TRBJ1-1,few,.,CASTGPNSEAFF,TGTGCCAGCACCGGACCGAACTCTGAAGCTTTCTTT
TRBV27,TRBJ1-6,.,TRBD1,CASRRGQGTYNSPLHF,TGTGCCAGTAGGAGGGGACAGGGCACGTATAATTCACCCCTCCACTTT
TRBV21-1,TRBJ2-7,.,.,CASIVRDTLSYEQYF,TGTGCCAGCATCGTCCGGGATACCTTATCCTACGAGCAGTACTTC
TRBV5-1,TRBJ1-5,.,.,CASSLSGSGNQPQHF,TGCGCCAGCAGCTTGTCGGGCAGTGGGAATCAGCCCCAGCATTTT
TRBV7-2,TRBJ2-5,.,.,CASSLYVLVAGQETQYF,TGTGCCAGCAGCTTATATGTTCTTGTTGCGGGACAAGAGACCCAGTACTTC
TRBV10-3,TRBJ2-2,few,.,CAISEYEEAGELFF,TGTGCCATCAGTGAGTACGAAGAGGCCGGGGAGCTGTTTTTT
TRBV10-3,TRBJ2-6,.,.,CAISDFHSDGGANVLTF,TGTGCCATCAGTGACTTTCATTCGGATGGAGGGGCCAACGTCCTGACTTTC
TRBV4-1,TRBJ2-6,few,.,CASSQDQTVSGANVLTF,TGCGCCAGCAGCCAAGATCAAACGGTCTCTGGGGCCAACGTCCTGACTTTC
TRBV5-5,TRBJ2-7,.,TRBD1,CASSQMTGAHEQYF,TGTGCCAGCAGCCAGATGACAGGGGCCCACGAGCAGTACTTC
TRBV2,TRBJ2-7,few,.,CASSEQGTPYEQYF,TGTGCCAGCAGTGAGCAGGGGACTCCCTACGAGCAGTACTTC
TRBV6-1,TRBJ2-1,few,TRBD2,CASSESGGFFNEQFF,TGTGCCAGCAGTGAAAGCGGGGGGTTCTTCAATGAGCAGTTCTTC
TRBV20-1,TRBJ1-5,few,.,CSARVGSNQPQHF,TGCAGTGCTAGGGTCGGGAGCAATCAGCCCCAGCATTTT
TRBV12-3/TRBV12-4,TRBJ1-2,many,.,CASSLKGGYTF,TGTGCCAGCAGTTTGAAGGGTGGCTACACCTTC
TRBV6-2/TRBV6-3,TRBJ1-1,.,.,CASSPQDRGAFF,TGTGCCAGCAGTCCGCAAGACCGGGGAGCTTTCTTT
TRBV7-9,TRBJ2-5,.,TRBD2,CASSFPSGTQETQYF,TGTGCCAGCAGCTTTCCTAGCGGGACCCAAGAGACCCAGTACTTC
TRBV5-1,TRBJ1-1,.,.,CASSATSWDTEAFF,TGCGCCAGCAGCGCGACCTCCTGGGACACTGAAGCTTTCTTT
TRBV12-3/TRBV12-4,TRBJ2-7,few,.,CASNRRGRRYEQYF,TGTGCCAGCAACCGGCGGGGACGCCGCTACGAGCAGTACTTC
TRBV9,TRBJ2-2,.,.,CASTGGVGELFF,TGTGCCAGCACAGGAGGGGTCGGGGAGCTGTTTTTT
TRBV4-2,TRBJ2-7,.,.,CASSQVSSRNDEQYF,TGTGCCAGCAGCCAAGTCTCTTCCAGGAATGACGAGCAGTACTTC
TRBV20-1,TRBJ2-1,.,.,CSAARTAYYNEQFF,TGCAGTGCTGCCAGGACAGCCTACTACAATGAGCAGTTCTTC
TRBV15,TRBJ2-2,few,TRBD2,CATSRGSGLAGAVGELFF,TGTGCCACCAGCAGAGGTAGCGGACTAGCGGGAGCCGTCGGGGAGCTGTTTTTT
TRBV6-1,TRBJ2-6,.,.,CASSNPGRKNSGANVLTF,TGTGCCAGCAGCAATCCGGGACGGAAAAACTCTGGGGCCAACGTCCTGACTTTC
TRBV27,TRBJ1-1,.,TRBD1,CASSPGGRGAFF,TGTGCCAGCAGTCCAGGGGGGCGGGGAGCTTTCTTT
TRBV4-3,TRBJ2-3,few,.,CASSLGTGMADTQYF,TGCGCCAGCAGCCTGGGAACAGGGATGGCAGATACGCAGTATTTT